The next 26 T cell receptor beta chains were all read from a single sample in a study of T-cell reconstitution after alpha-beta-depleted transplantation in children. Unique molecular identifiers were incorporated when the TCRbeta library was constructed. Each CDR3 protein is one row after TCRdb ran MiXCR on the PCR reads. The sample has about 600,000 distinct CDR3 sequences, roughly 24% seen once; the top ten hold roughly 14%. Specimen: PBMCs, mostly from graft donor cells, collected 360 days after TCRalphabeta/CD19-depleted stem cell transplant. The receptors stem from a boy under two years old who had a stem cell transplant for acute myeloid leukemia, so the T cells may come from the graft donor.

This clonotype was observed at least ten times. The V gene is TRBV24-1, the J gene TRBJ2-1; maybe TRBD1 (5 bases). Germline V gene data show CDR1 as KGHDR and CDR2 as SFDVKD. V was cut by 2 bases and J by 6 bases, with 10 bases left in between. The CDR3 sequence is 14 residues long. For the CDR3, the DNA is TGTGCCACCAGTGATTCGACAGTCGGCAATGAGCAGTTCTTC. Its translation: CATSDSTVGNEQFF.

The V call is TRBV7-2, the J call TRBJ2-1; 14 bases align to TRBD2. Germline trimming cut 5 bases from V and 9 bases from J; bases unmatched to any gene: 6. CDR3 length: 15 residues. From germline, CDR1 is SGHTA and CDR2 FQGNSA. CDR3 residues: CASSETSGGEGEQFF. CDR3 in DNA: TGTGCCAGCAGCGAGACTAGCGGGGGGGAAGGTGAGCAGTTCTTC.

This rearrangement joins TRBV12-3 or TRBV12-4 to TRBJ2-3, with D tentatively TRBD1 (6 bases). The V end lost 4 bases, the J end lost 6 bases, and 8 bases lay between the germline ends. The CDR3 consists of 12 residues. The CDR3 loop is CASSYRVDTQYF. The CDR3 DNA sequence: TGTGCCAGCAGTTACAGGGTGGATACGCAGTATTTT.

The table lists this clonotype with a few counts. This rearrangement joins TRBV4-1 to TRBJ2-3; weak D call: TRBD1 (5 bases). CDR3 size: 16 residues. Per germline, CDR1 MGHRA and CDR2 YSYEKL. Trimming took off 0 bases at V and 6 bases at J, with 16 bases between the two ends. CDR3 nucleotide sequence: TGCGCCAGCAGCCAAGAAGGGGTTATCACGTGGGATACGCAGTATTTT. Protein sequence: CASSQEGVITWDTQYF.

This clonotype was picked up many times. This chain uses TRBV5-1 with TRBJ2-1; D gene ambiguous. Germline CDR1 and CDR2: SGHRS and YFSETQ. V was clipped by 2 bases and J by 8 bases, with 5 bases between them. The CDR3 is made up of 11 amino acids. The CDR3 region is CASSFGHEQFF. CDR3 sequence (DNA): TGCGCCAGCAGCTTCGGGCATGAGCAGTTCTTC.

The V gene is TRBV5-1, the J gene TRBJ2-1, with TRBD1 matching 9 bases. The trim removed 0 bases at V and 8 bases at J, leaving 6 bases unmatched. Germline V gives CDR1 SGHRS, CDR2 YFSETQ. The CDR3 totals 15 residues. The CDR3 region is CASSLASTGGDEQFF. The CDR3 DNA follows: TGCGCCAGCAGCTTGGCCTCGACAGGGGGTGATGAGCAGTTCTTC.

The chain is built from TRBV6-6 and TRBJ2-5; D is undetermined. The V gene lost 11 bases and the J gene lost 4 bases, with 11 bases spanning the gap. Germline V gene data show CDR1 as MNHNY and CDR2 as SVGAGI (reference sequence). The CDR3 loop spans 11 amino acids. CDR3 in DNA: TGTGCCCTCGGGTGGGGAGAGACCCAGTACTTC. It is translated as CALGWGETQYF.

This clonotype appeared a few times. V usage is TRBV29-1 and J usage is TRBJ1-1; D remains ambiguous. Trimming removed 1 base at V and 3 bases at J, with 15 bases between. The germline V gene encodes CDR1 SQVTM and CDR2 ANQGSEA. The CDR3 has 15 amino acids. CDR3 region: CSVEAPKGGYTEAFF. For the CDR3, the DNA is TGCAGCGTTGAAGCGCCGAAGGGCGGATACACTGAAGCTTTCTTT.

The V gene is TRBV12-3 or TRBV12-4, the J gene TRBJ2-5; 7 nucleotides agree with TRBD1. Trimming removed 0 bases from V and 4 bases from J; junction bases left unmatched: 11. This CDR3 has 17 amino acids. The CDR3 region is CASSLARQGIVVETQYF. The CDR3 region has the DNA TGTGCCAGCAGTTTAGCCAGACAGGGAATCGTCGTAGAGACCCAGTACTTC.

With regard to this clonotype: Since a much larger clone is just one base distant, this may be a read error. V is TRBV29-1 and J is TRBJ1-2, with TRBD1 as a possible D gene (5 bases). Germline V lookup: CDR1 SQVTM, CDR2 ANQGSEA. This CDR3 is built from 13 residues. Trimming shortened V by 7 bases and J by 6 bases, and 18 bases separated the two germline ends. In nucleotides, the CDR3 is TGCAGCGACAACAGGCCCTCGGCCCATGGCTACACCTTC. Amino acids: CSDNRPSAHGYTF.

This chain joins TRBV21-1 and TRBJ2-1; TRBD1 is taken as the D call from the table, unchecked against the DNA. TRBV21-1 is noted as a pseudogene. This CDR3 contains 13 residues. The CDR3 nucleotides read TGTGCCAGCAGCCGACAGGGGACGGGTGAGCAGTTCTTC. It translates to CASSRQGTGEQFF.

Only a few counts were recorded for this clonotype. The chain's CDR3 is CASERARDGELFF. CDR3 in DNA: TGCGCCTCCGAAAGGGCGCGGGACGGGGAGCTGTTTTTT. The chain has TRBV5-1 and TRBJ2-2; D might be TRBD2 (6 bases). Germline values: CDR1 SGHRS, CDR2 YFSETQ. The CDR3 extends over 13 amino acids. V lost 10 bases, J lost 7 bases, and 17 bases lay in between.

This clonotype appeared many times. This rearrangement joins TRBV12-3 or TRBV12-4 to TRBJ2-7; TRBD1 might be the D (5 bases). CDR3 length: 13 amino acids. V shed 2 bases and J shed 2 bases, with 7 bases lying between them. CDR3 sequence: CASSLPGPYEQYF. The CDR3 coding sequence is TGTGCCAGCAGTTTACCAGGGCCCTACGAGCAGTACTTC.

The chain recombines TRBV29-1 with TRBJ2-2, with D perhaps assigned TRBD1 or TRBD2 (5 bases each). Trimming removed 4 bases at V and 5 bases at J, with 8 bases between. CDR3 length: 12 residues. CDR1 SQVTM and CDR2 ANQGSEA come from the germline V gene. The CDR3 DNA reads TGCAGCGTTGCGGGGACGACCGGGGAGCTGTTTTTT. Translated: CSVAGTTGELFF.

The chain combines TRBV12-3 or TRBV12-4 with TRBJ2-5, with unresolved D. The CDR3 extends over 13 amino acids. V dropped 3 bases and J dropped 10 bases, with 15 bases sitting between them. In DNA, the CDR3 is TGTGCCAGCAGTTTGTTGGGGTTGGGCATCCAGTACTTC. The encoded protein is CASSLLGLGIQYF.

This clonotype was counted ten times or more. The V gene is TRBV12-3 or TRBV12-4, the J gene TRBJ2-2; 9 nucleotides agree with TRBD1. The junction had 7 bases not matched to a gene; V was cut back by 5 bases and J by 6 bases. The CDR3 consists of 15 residues. This CDR3 is CASSRLGTGSGELFF. The CDR3 nucleotides are TGTGCCAGCAGTCGCCTCGGGACAGGGTCCGGGGAGCTGTTTTTT.

The CDR3 nucleotides read TGTGCCAGCACTCCACAGGGGAAGGCCAAAAACATTCAGTACTTC. Translation: CASTPQGKAKNIQYF. The chain is built from TRBV25-1 and TRBJ2-4; 7 positions match TRBD1. J lost 1 base, V lost 7 bases, and 7 bases had no gene match. The CDR3 length is 15 residues. Per the germline V gene, CDR1 is MGHDK and CDR2 is SYGVNS.

There are many counts of this clonotype. The chain couples TRBV12-5 to TRBJ2-1; 10 bases are a match to TRBD1. The CDR3 runs 16 residues. V shed 3 bases and J 13 bases; nucleotides not matched to a gene: 15. Germline assignment: CDR1 LGHNT and CDR2 FRNRAP. The CDR3 DNA sequence: TGTGCTAGTGGTTTACGGGACAGGGGAACATACCAACGACAGTTCTTC. Its protein product is CASGLRDRGTYQRQFF.

This clonotype was counted only a few times. This CDR3 reads CASSSRWTEAFF. The CDR3 nucleotides are TGTGCCAGCAGTAGCAGGTGGACTGAAGCTTTCTTT. V is TRBV6-6 and J is TRBJ1-1; no clear D gene. The germline V gene encodes CDR1 MNHNY and CDR2 SVGAGI (reference sequence). The germline V and J ends were trimmed by 5 bases and 5 bases, with 9 bases remaining between them. This CDR3 spans 12 amino acids.

The genes are TRBV24-1 and TRBJ1-3; D is perhaps TRBD1 (5 bases). Germline assignment: CDR1 KGHDR and CDR2 SFDVKD. V dropped 3 bases and J dropped 0 bases, with 20 bases sitting between them. CDR3 length: 19 residues. CDR3 DNA: TGTGCCACCAGTGATCCCCGGGACCGAAAACGGATCTCTGGAAACACCATATATTTT. Translated: CATSDPRDRKRISGNTIYF.

This clonotype showed up many times. V gene TRBV9 combines with J gene TRBJ2-2; 7 positions match TRBD2. The germline gives CDR1 SGDLS, CDR2 YYNGEE. Trimming took 0 bases from V and 0 from J; bases not matched to a gene: 8. The CDR3 is made up of 18 amino acids. The CDR3 DNA follows: TGTGCCAGCAGCGTAGGGGAGGGCCAAGCGTCGAACACCGGGGAGCTGTTTTTT. It is translated as CASSVGEGQASNTGELFF.

V and J are TRBV24-1 and TRBJ2-3; 8 bases agree with TRBD2. The V gene's germline CDR1 is KGHDR and CDR2 SFDVKD. V lost 4 bases, J lost 2 bases, and 7 bases stayed unmatched. The CDR3 runs to 16 residues. In DNA, the CDR3 is TGTGCCACCAGTGACGGGAGGGCGTGGGACACAGATACGCAGTATTTT. Translating it yields CATSDGRAWDTDTQYF.

The chain employs TRBV7-2 and TRBJ2-7, with a possible D match to TRBD2 (6 bases). The CDR3 extends over 15 amino acids. V lost 5 bases and J lost 2, with 16 bases in between. The germline V gene has CDR1 SGHTA and CDR2 FQGNSA. The CDR3: CASSAGTFPAYEQYF. The CDR3 bases are TGTGCCAGCAGCGCGGGGACTTTTCCAGCCTACGAGCAGTACTTC.

This clonotype has just a few counts. The rearrangement uses TRBV20-1 and TRBJ2-7, with D maybe TRBD1 (6 bases). CDR1 and CDR2 (germline): DFQATT, SNEGSKA (reference sequence). Trimming took 6 bases from V and 1 from J, leaving 13 bases between them. CDR3 size: 13 residues. The CDR3 DNA follows: TGCAGTGCGTGGGACAAGGGGTCCTACGAGCAGTACTTC. It encodes CSAWDKGSYEQYF.

This clonotype was detected many times. This chain's CDR3 is CSVEGTSGGSTDTQYF. CDR3 nucleotides: TGCAGCGTTGAAGGGACTAGCGGGGGGAGCACAGATACGCAGTATTTT. The chain has TRBV29-1 and TRBJ2-3; 14 bases line up with TRBD2. The trim removed 1 base at V and 0 bases at J, leaving 0 bases unmatched. The CDR3 consists of 16 residues. The germline gives CDR1 SQVTM, CDR2 ANQGSEA.

The table lists this clonotype with many counts. The rearrangement links TRBV19 to TRBJ2-5; perhaps TRBD2 as D (6 bases). This CDR3 comprises 14 residues. Germline V gives CDR1 LNHDA, CDR2 SQIVND (reference sequence). The CDR3 DNA reads TGTGCTTCTTTGACTAGAGGAATGGAAGAGACCCAGTACTTC. Protein sequence: CASLTRGMEETQYF.